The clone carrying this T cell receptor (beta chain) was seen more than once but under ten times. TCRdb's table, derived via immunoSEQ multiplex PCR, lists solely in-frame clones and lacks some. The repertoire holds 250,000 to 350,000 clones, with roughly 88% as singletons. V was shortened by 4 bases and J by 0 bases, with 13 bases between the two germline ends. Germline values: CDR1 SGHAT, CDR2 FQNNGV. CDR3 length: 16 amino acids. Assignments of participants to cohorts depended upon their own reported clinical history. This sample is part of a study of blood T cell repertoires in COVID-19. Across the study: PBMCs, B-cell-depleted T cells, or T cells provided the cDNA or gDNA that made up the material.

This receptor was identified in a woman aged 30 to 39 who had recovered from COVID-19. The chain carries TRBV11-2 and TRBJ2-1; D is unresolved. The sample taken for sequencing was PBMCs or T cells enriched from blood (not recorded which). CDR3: CASSSSAGSSYNEQFF. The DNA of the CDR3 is TGTGCCAGCAGCTCCTCCGCAGGCAGCTCCTACAATGAGCAGTTCTTC. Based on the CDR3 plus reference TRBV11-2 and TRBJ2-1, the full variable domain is EAGVAQSPRYKIIEKRQSVAFWCNPISGHATLYWYQQILGQGPKLLIQFQNNGVVDDSQLPKDRFSAERLKGVDSTLKIQPAKLEDSAVYLCASSSSAGSSYNEQFFGPGTRLTVL.